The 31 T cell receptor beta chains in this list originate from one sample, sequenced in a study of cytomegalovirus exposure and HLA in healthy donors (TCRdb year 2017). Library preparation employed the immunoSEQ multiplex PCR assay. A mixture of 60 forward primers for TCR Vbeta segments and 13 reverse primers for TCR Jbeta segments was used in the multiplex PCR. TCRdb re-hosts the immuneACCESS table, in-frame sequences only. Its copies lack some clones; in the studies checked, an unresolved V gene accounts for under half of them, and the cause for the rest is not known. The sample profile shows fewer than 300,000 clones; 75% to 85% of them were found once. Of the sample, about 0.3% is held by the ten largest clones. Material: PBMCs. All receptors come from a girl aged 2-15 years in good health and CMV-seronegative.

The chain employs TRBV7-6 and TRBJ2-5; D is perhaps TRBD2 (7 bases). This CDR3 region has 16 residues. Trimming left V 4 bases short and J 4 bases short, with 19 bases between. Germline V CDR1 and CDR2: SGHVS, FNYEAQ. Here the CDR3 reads CASSSRMGGGVETQYF. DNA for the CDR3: TGTGCCAGCAGCTCCCGGATGGGCGGGGGCGTAGAGACCCAGTACTTC.

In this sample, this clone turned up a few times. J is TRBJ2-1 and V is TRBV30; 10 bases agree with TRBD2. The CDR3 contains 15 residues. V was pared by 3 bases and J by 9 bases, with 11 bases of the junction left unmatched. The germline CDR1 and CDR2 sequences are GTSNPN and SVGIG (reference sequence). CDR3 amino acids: CAWRFLAGVTGEQFF. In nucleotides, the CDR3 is TGTGCCTGGAGGTTTCTAGCGGGAGTCACAGGTGAGCAGTTCTTC.

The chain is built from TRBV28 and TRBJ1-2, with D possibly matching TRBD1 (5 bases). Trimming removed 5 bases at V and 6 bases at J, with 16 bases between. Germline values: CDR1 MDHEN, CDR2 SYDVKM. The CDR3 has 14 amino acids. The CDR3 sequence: CASSGPGGADGYTF. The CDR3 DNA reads TGTGCCAGCAGTGGCCCCGGTGGGGCGGATGGCTACACCTTC.

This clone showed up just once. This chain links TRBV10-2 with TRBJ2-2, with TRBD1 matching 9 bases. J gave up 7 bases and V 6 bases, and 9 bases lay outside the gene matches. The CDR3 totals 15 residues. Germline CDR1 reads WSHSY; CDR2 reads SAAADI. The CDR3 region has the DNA TGCGCCAGCAGGAACCGGGACAGGGTTATCGGGGAGCTGTTTTTT. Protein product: CASRNRDRVIGELFF.

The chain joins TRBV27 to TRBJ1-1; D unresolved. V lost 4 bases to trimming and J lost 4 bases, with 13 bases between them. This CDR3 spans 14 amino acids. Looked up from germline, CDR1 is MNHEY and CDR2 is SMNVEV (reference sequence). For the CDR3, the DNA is TGTGCCAGCAGTTCAGTGGGTCCGGGCACTGAAGCTTTCTTT. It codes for CASSSVGPGTEAFF.

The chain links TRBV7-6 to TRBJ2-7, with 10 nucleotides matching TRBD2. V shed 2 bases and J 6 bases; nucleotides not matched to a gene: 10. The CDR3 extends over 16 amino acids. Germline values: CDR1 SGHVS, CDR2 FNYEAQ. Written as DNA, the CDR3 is TGTGCCAGCAGCTTACGAGGGCCTAGCGGGAGATCCGAGCAGTACTTC. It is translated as CASSLRGPSGRSEQYF.

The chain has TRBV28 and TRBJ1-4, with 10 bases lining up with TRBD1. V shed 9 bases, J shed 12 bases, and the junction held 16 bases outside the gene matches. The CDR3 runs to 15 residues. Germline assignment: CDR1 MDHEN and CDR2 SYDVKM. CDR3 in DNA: TGTGCCAGTGGGGCCCCGACAGGGGGCGAAGTGGAACTGTTTTTT. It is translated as CASGAPTGGEVELFF.

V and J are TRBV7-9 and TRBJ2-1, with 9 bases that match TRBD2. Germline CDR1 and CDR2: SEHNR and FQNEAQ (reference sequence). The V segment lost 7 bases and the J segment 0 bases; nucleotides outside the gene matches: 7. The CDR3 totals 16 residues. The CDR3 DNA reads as TGTGCCAGCATCAGACTTAGCGGGAGCTCCTACAATGAGCAGTTCTTC. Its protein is CASIRLSGSSYNEQFF. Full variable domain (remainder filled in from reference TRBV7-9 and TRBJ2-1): DTGVSQNPRHKITKRGQNVTFRCDPISEHNRLYWYRQTLGQGPEFLTYFQNEAQLEKSRLLSDRFSAERPKGSFSTLEIQRTEQGDSAMYLCASIRLSGSSYNEQFFGPGTRLTVL.

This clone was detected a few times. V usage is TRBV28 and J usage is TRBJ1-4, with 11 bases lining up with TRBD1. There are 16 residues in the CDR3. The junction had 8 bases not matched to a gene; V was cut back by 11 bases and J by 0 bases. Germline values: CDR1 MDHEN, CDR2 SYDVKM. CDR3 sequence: CAGGTGGFATNEKLFF. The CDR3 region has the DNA TGTGCCGGCGGGACAGGGGGGTTCGCAACTAATGAAAAACTGTTTTTT.

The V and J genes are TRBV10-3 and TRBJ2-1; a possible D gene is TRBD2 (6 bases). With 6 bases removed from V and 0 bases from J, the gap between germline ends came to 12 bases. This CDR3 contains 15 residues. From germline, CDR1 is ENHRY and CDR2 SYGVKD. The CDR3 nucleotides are TGTGCCATCAGGTGGGACGGGAGCTCCTACAATGAGCAGTTCTTC. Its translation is CAIRWDGSSYNEQFF.

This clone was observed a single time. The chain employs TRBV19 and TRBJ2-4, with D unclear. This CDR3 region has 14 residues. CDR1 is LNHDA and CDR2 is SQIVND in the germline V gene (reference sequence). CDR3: CEKVGRLAKNIQYF. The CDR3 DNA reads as TGTGAAAAAGTAGGCCGACTAGCCAAAAACATTCAGTACTTC.

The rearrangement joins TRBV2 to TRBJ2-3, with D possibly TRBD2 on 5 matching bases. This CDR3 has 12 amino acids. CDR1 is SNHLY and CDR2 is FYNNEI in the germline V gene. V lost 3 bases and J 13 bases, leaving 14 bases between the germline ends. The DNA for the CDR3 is TGTGCCAGCAGTGAGGTTGGCCAGAGGGAGTATTTT. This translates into CASSEVGQREYF.

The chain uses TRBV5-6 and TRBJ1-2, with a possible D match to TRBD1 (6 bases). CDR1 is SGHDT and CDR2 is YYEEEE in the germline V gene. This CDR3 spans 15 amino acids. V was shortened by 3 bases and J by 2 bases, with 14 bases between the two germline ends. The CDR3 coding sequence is TGTGCCAGCAGCTCGCAACAGGGAGAGAACTATGGCTACACCTTC. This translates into CASSSQQGENYGYTF.

For the CDR3, the DNA is TGTGCCAGCAGCCGTGGACAGGGCACTTCACCCCTCCACTTT. Translating it yields CASSRGQGTSPLHF. The gene calls are TRBV2 and TRBJ1-6, with 8 bases fitting TRBD1. V lost 6 bases, J lost 9 bases, and 7 bases stayed unmatched. Germline V lookup: CDR1 SNHLY, CDR2 FYNNEI. The CDR3 length is 14 residues.

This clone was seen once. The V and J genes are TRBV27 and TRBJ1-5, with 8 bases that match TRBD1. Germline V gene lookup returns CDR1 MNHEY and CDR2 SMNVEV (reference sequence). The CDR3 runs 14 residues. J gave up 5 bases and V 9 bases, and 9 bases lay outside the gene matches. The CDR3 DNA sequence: TGTGCCAGTGGGACAGGTCGTTTGTATCAGCCCCAGCATTTT. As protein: CASGTGRLYQPQHF.

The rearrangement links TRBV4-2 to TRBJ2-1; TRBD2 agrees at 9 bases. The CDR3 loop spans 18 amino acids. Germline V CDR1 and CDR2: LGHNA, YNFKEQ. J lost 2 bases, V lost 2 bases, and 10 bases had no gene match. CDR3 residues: CASSQLRGGLAAYNEQFF. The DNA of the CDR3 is TGTGCCAGCAGCCAACTCCGCGGGGGACTAGCAGCCTACAATGAGCAGTTCTTC.

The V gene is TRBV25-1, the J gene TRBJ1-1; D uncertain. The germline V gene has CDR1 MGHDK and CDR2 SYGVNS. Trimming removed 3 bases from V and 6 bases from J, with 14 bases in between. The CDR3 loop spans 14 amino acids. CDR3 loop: CASSEFGSGSEAFF. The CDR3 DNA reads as TGTGCCAGCAGTGAGTTTGGGAGCGGCTCTGAAGCTTTCTTT.

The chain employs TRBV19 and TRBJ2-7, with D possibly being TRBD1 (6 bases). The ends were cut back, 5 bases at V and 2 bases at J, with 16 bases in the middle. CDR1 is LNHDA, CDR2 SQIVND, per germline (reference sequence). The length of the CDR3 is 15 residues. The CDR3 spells CASSGRDTKAYEQYF. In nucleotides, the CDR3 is TGTGCCAGTAGTGGCCGGGACACTAAGGCCTACGAGCAGTACTTC.

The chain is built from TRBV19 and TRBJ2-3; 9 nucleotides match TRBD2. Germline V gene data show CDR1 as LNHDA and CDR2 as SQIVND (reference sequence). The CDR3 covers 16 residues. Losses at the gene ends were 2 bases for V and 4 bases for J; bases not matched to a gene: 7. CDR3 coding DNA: TGTGCCAGTAGTATATTGCTAGCGGGGCGGGCAGATACGCAGTATTTT. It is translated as CASSILLAGRADTQYF.

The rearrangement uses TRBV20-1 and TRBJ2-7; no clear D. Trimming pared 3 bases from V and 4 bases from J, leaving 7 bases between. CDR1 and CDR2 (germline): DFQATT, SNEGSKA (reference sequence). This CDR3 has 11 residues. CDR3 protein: CSASLWYEQYF. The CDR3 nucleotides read TGCAGTGCTAGCCTATGGTACGAGCAGTACTTC.

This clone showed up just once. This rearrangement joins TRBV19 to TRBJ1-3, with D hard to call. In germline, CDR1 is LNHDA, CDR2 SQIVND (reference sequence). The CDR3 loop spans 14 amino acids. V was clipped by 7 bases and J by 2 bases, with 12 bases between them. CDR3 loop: CASNPDRAGNTIYF. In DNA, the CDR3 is TGTGCCAGTAACCCCGATCGGGCTGGAAACACCATATATTTT.

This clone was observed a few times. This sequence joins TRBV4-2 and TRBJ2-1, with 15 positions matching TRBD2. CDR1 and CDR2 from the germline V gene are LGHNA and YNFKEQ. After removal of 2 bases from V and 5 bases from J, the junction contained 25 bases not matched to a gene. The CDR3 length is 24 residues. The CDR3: CASSQPRGGPGTSGRKGRDNEQFF. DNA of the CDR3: TGTGCCAGCAGCCAACCTCGGGGGGGACCCGGGACTAGCGGGAGGAAGGGGAGGGACAATGAGCAGTTCTTC.

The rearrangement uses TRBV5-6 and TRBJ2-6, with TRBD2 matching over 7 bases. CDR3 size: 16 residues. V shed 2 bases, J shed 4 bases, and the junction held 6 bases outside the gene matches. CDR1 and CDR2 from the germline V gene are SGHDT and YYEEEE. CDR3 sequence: CASSFWGGSGANVLTF. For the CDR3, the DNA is TGTGCCAGCAGCTTTTGGGGGGGTTCCGGGGCCAACGTCCTGACTTTC.

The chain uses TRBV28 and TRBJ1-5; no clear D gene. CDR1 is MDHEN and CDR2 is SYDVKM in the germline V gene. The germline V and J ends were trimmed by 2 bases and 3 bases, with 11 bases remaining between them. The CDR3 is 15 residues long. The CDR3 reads CASSLVSSLNQPQHF. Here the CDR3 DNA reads TGTGCCAGCAGTTTAGTCAGTTCCCTCAATCAGCCCCAGCATTTT.

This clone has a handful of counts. The CDR3 DNA follows: TGTGCCAGCAGATTAGTTGGCACCGGGGAGCTGTTTTTT. Translation gives CASRLVGTGELFF. The chain couples TRBV2 to TRBJ2-2, with D unresolved. The germline V and J ends were trimmed by 6 bases and 4 bases, with 9 bases remaining between them. The CDR3 runs to 13 residues. Germline loops: CDR1 SNHLY, CDR2 FYNNEI.

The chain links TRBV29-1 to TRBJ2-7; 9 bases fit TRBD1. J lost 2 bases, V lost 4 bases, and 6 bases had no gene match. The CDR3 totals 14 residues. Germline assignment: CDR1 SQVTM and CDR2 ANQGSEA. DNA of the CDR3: TGCAGCGTTGTTTTCGGGACAGGGCCCTACGAGCAGTACTTC. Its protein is CSVVFGTGPYEQYF.

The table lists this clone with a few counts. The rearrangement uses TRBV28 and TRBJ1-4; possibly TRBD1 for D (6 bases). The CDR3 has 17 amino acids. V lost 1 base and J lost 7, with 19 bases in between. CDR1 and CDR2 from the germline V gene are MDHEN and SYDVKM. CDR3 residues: CASSLFMARTETEKLFF. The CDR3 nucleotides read TGTGCCAGCAGTTTATTTATGGCGAGGACAGAGACTGAAAAACTGTTTTTT.

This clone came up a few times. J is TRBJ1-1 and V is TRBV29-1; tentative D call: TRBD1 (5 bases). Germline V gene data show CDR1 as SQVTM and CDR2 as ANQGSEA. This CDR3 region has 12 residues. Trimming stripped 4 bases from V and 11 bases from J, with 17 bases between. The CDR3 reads CSVAVIGGEAFF. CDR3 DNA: TGCAGCGTTGCCGTAATCGGGGGGGAGGCTTTCTTT.

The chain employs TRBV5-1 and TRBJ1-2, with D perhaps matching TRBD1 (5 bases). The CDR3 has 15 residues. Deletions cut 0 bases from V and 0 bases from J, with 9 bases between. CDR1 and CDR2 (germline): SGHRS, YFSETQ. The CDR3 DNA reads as TGCGCCAGCAGCTTGGAGACAGATACTAACTATGGCTACACCTTC. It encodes CASSLETDTNYGYTF.

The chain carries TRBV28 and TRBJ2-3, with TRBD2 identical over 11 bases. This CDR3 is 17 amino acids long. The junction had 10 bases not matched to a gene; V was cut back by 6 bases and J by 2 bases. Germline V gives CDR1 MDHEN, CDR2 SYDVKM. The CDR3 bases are TGTGCCAGCAGCAGATTTGGGACTAGCGGAATCACAGATACGCAGTATTTT. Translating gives CASSRFGTSGITDTQYF.

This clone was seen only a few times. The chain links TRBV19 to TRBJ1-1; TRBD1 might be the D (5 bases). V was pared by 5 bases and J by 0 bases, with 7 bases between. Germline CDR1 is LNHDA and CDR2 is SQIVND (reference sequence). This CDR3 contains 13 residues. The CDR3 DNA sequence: TGTGCCAGTAGTCCGGGGGTGAACACTGAAGCTTTCTTT. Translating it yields CASSPGVNTEAFF.